This T cell receptor (beta chain) was observed in a study of cytomegalovirus exposure and HLA in healthy donors. Study findings and constraints: In a later analysis, HLA-associated TCR beta chains were more clonally expanded than equally common others.

V was cut by 1 base and J by 4 bases, with 11 bases left in between. The CDR3 length is 16 residues. Per germline, CDR1 SEHNR and CDR2 FQNEAQ (reference sequence). It was with 60 Vbeta and 13 Jbeta primers that the PCR ran. The data were produced by immunoSEQ multiplex PCR, yet TCRdb's version contains in-frame clones alone and is incomplete. Of 110,000 to 150,000 clones in the sample, 65% to 85% were seen once. Among the donors, all were healthy bone marrow donors. A remark on this clone: Its antigen remains unidentified.

The chain joins TRBV7-9 to TRBJ2-6; D remains unclear. The receptor was derived from a woman between 40 and 55 years old in good health and CMV-seropositive. What was sequenced was PBMCs. The CDR3 loop reads CASSLGINSGANVLTF. DNA for the CDR3: TGTGCCAGCAGCTTAGGAATCAACTCCGGGGCCAACGTCCTGACTTTC. The full variable domain, completed using reference TRBV7-9 and TRBJ2-6, is DTGVSQNPRHKITKRGQNVTFRCDPISEHNRLYWYRQTLGQGPEFLTYFQNEAQLEKSRLLSDRFSAERPKGSFSTLEIQRTEQGDSAMYLCASSLGINSGANVLTFGAGSRLTVL.